This T cell receptor (beta chain) came from a study of blood T cell repertoires in COVID-19. Study processing details: By means of reference gene primer amplification, nucleated cell counts were estimated. TCRdb's table, derived via immunoSEQ multiplex PCR, lists solely in-frame clones and lacks some. That table supplies the V and J calls and clone size; D and trimming were determined from the DNA. Here the sample spans some 130,000 clones, 81% being singletons. The CDR3 has 13 residues. Between the trimmed V and J ends, which lost 4 bases and 6 bases, there was a span of 13 bases. CDR1 is SGHRS, CDR2 YFSETQ, per germline.

The clonotype originates from a woman between 55 and 75 years old with active or convalescent COVID-19. The sample was peripheral blood. This chain links TRBV5-1 with TRBJ1-2; possible D gene TRBD1, 6 bases. CDR3 loop: CASSGQGGDGYTF. In nucleotides, the CDR3 is TGCGCCAGCAGCGGACAAGGGGGGGATGGCTACACCTTC.